Presented here are 28 T cell receptor beta chains from one specimen sequenced in a study of human T cells and chemical hapten exposure. Sample time point: pre-sensitization, week 0. Treatment specified: therapeutic diphenylcyclopropenone sensitization with weekly scalp DPC. MiXCR was run by TCRdb on the RACE reads, yielding one entry per CDR3 protein. The data hold 55,000 to 75,000 distinct CDR3 sequences, with 5.5% to 7.5% observed a single time. Sequencing was performed on whole blood, taken in connection with sensitization to the hapten diphenylcyclopropenone (DPC). The receptors shown here come from a woman in her twenties or thirties with alopecia areata. Some clones in this sample may be carry-over from other donors' samples.

This clonotype was detected many times. The chain uses TRBV6-5 and TRBJ1-2, with a tentative D call TRBD1 (5 bases). This CDR3 contains 13 residues. From germline, CDR1 is MNHEY and CDR2 SVGAGI. Trimming shortened V by 6 bases and J by 4 bases, and 12 bases separated the two germline ends. CDR3 amino acids: CASSLSGGYGYTF. In DNA form, the CDR3 reads TGTGCCAGCAGCCTTTCGGGGGGCTATGGCTACACCTTC.

This clonotype was counted at least ten times. The V and J genes are TRBV7-2 and TRBJ2-3, with 11 positions matching TRBD2. CDR1 and CDR2 from the germline V gene are SGHTA and FQGNSA. This CDR3 spans 17 amino acids. V dropped 2 bases and J dropped 2; count of bases not matched to a gene: 6. This CDR3 reads CASSLSTSGEATDTQYF. The CDR3 DNA reads TGTGCCAGCAGCTTATCGACTAGCGGGGAGGCCACAGATACGCAGTATTTT.

This clonotype was counted only a few times. The V gene is TRBV4-2, the J gene TRBJ1-2; D gene ambiguous. The CDR3 is 17 amino acids. V was shortened by 0 bases and J by 4 bases, with 18 bases between the two germline ends. Germline lookup yields CDR1 LGHNA and CDR2 YNFKEQ. The CDR3 loop reads CASSQDIDRQQLYGYTF. DNA of the CDR3: TGTGCCAGCAGCCAAGATATCGACCGGCAGCAGCTCTATGGCTACACCTTC.

In its sample, this clonotype was seen many times. This chain links TRBV11-2 with TRBJ2-7, with 12 bases fitting TRBD2. Germline V gene sequence: CDR1 SGHAT, CDR2 FQNNGV. Trimming cost V 3 bases and J 3 bases; bases outside gene matches: 3. The CDR3 consists of 15 residues. The CDR3 region is CASSFTSGGIYEQYF. DNA of the CDR3: TGTGCCAGCAGCTTTACTAGCGGGGGGATCTACGAGCAGTACTTC.

This chain uses TRBV20-1 with TRBJ2-5; possibly TRBD2 for D (6 bases). In germline, CDR1 is DFQATT, CDR2 SNEGSKA (reference sequence). V lost 1 base and J lost 1, with 16 bases in between. The CDR3 length is 16 residues. The CDR3 sequence: CSARALETGAQETQYF. The CDR3 DNA follows: TGCAGTGCTAGAGCCCTCGAGACGGGAGCCCAAGAGACCCAGTACTTC.

This clonotype was recorded many times. The V call is TRBV6-5, the J call TRBJ1-1; no clear D gene. The CDR3 consists of 14 residues. Trimming cost V 2 bases and J 8 bases, with 15 bases left between them. Germline assignment: CDR1 MNHEY and CDR2 SVGAGI. CDR3 coding DNA: TGTGCCAGCAGTTACGTCCCGTCGGGAGTAGAAGCTTTCTTT. It is translated as CASSYVPSGVEAFF.

This clonotype appeared many times. The chain employs TRBV4-1 and TRBJ1-4, with 8 bases that match TRBD1. Germline assignment: CDR1 MGHRA and CDR2 YSYEKL. The V gene end was trimmed by 2 bases and the J gene end by 6 bases; junction bases not matched to a gene: 5. The CDR3 covers 15 residues. The CDR3: CASSQKQGVDEKLFF. The CDR3 DNA reads as TGCGCCAGCAGCCAAAAACAGGGGGTGGATGAAAAACTGTTTTTT.

Comment on this clonotype: A much larger clone differs by one base, so this may be a read error. The CDR3 DNA follows: TGTGCCACCAGTGATTTGGTACATGGGTACTTC. It translates to CATSDLVHGYF. The chain has TRBV24-1 and TRBJ2-5, with unresolved D. Trimming took off 0 bases at V and 13 bases at J, with 8 bases between the two ends. This CDR3 is built from 11 residues. Germline V lookup: CDR1 KGHDR, CDR2 SFDVKD.

This clonotype was observed at least ten times. This rearrangement joins TRBV27 to TRBJ1-6, with 7 nucleotides matching TRBD1. The germline V gene has CDR1 MNHEY and CDR2 SMNVEV (reference sequence). The CDR3 runs 14 residues. The ends lost 6 bases at V and 8 bases at J; junction bases unmatched: 7. In nucleotides, the CDR3 is TGTGCCAGCAGCCCCCAGGGGGGATATTCACCCCTCCACTTT. This encodes CASSPQGGYSPLHF.

This chain connects TRBV6-5 to TRBJ2-7; 8 bases are shared with TRBD1. The CDR3 runs to 15 residues. Losses at the gene ends were 0 bases for V and 6 bases for J; bases not matched to a gene: 7. The germline V gene has CDR1 MNHEY and CDR2 SVGAGI. The CDR3 is CASSYSNRGDIEQYF. The CDR3 DNA sequence: TGTGCCAGCAGTTACTCGAACAGGGGGGACATCGAGCAGTACTTC.

This clonotype was found many times. The chain employs TRBV5-1 and TRBJ2-3; D not certain. CDR1 is SGHRS, CDR2 YFSETQ, per germline. The CDR3 has 14 amino acids. V lost 0 bases, J lost 5 bases, and 10 bases lay in between. For the CDR3, the DNA is TGCGCCAGCAGCTTGGAGGCTAGGAAAGATACGCAGTATTTT. Protein sequence: CASSLEARKDTQYF.

This clonotype was found many times. This chain joins TRBV20-1 and TRBJ1-2; a possible D gene is TRBD1 (5 bases). Looked up from germline, CDR1 is DFQATT and CDR2 is SNEGSKA (reference sequence). The CDR3 loop spans 15 amino acids. Trimming took off 1 base at V and 4 bases at J, with 16 bases between the two ends. The CDR3 sequence: CSARGDGETLYGYTF. The DNA for the CDR3 is TGCAGTGCTAGAGGGGACGGGGAGACTCTCTATGGCTACACCTTC.

This clonotype was recorded many times. This chain connects TRBV20-1 to TRBJ1-3; the D gene is possibly TRBD1 (6 bases). CDR1 is DFQATT and CDR2 is SNEGSKA in the germline V gene (reference sequence). The CDR3 is made up of 15 amino acids. V was shortened by 1 base and J by 2 bases, with 12 bases between the two germline ends. The CDR3 protein is CSARVPGATGNTIYF. The CDR3 nucleotides are TGCAGTGCTAGAGTGCCGGGGGCTACTGGAAACACCATATATTTT.

This clonotype appeared many times. The CDR3 sequence: CSVGNGTEAFF. The CDR3 DNA is TGCAGCGTTGGGAACGGGACTGAAGCTTTCTTT. The V gene is TRBV29-1, the J gene TRBJ1-1; no definite D call. Germline values: CDR1 SQVTM, CDR2 ANQGSEA. Trimming cost V 4 bases and J 5 bases, with 8 bases left between them. This CDR3 comprises 11 residues.

This clonotype was counted many times. The chain recombines TRBV27 with TRBJ1-1; no clear D gene. The CDR3 has 13 residues. V was pared by 4 bases and J by 2 bases, with 8 bases between. Germline CDR1 is MNHEY and CDR2 is SMNVEV (reference sequence). The CDR3 nucleotides are TGTGCCAGCAGTTCCAAGGGAAACACTGAAGCTTTCTTT. It codes for CASSSKGNTEAFF.

This clonotype was seen a handful of times. V is TRBV3-1 and J is TRBJ2-1; TRBD2 aligns across 8 bases. The CDR3 loop spans 13 amino acids. Looked up from germline, CDR1 is LGHDT and CDR2 is YNNKEL (reference sequence). Trimming took 2 bases from V and 13 from J; bases not matched to a gene: 7. Here the CDR3 DNA reads TGTGCCAGCAGCCAACATGTCGCGGGGGGTCAGTTCTTC. This translates into CASSQHVAGGQFF.

The gene calls are TRBV19 and TRBJ1-5; D is perhaps TRBD1 (6 bases). The length of the CDR3 is 20 residues. Germline lookup yields CDR1 LNHDA and CDR2 SQIVND (reference sequence). With 1 base removed from V and 0 bases from J, the gap between germline ends came to 22 bases. CDR3 region: CASSIGVWPGVAYSNQPQHF. The CDR3 region has the DNA TGTGCCAGTAGTATAGGAGTTTGGCCAGGGGTCGCGTATAGCAATCAGCCCCAGCATTTT.

This clonotype has at least ten counts. The chain links TRBV6-5 to TRBJ2-3; weak D call: TRBD2 (5 bases). Trimming shortened V by 0 bases and J by 3 bases, and 10 bases separated the two germline ends. Germline V gives CDR1 MNHEY, CDR2 SVGAGI. This CDR3 has 15 amino acids. Written as DNA, the CDR3 is TGTGCCAGCAGTTACTCCGGGGTATGGACAGATACGCAGTATTTT. It encodes CASSYSGVWTDTQYF.

This clonotype was counted ten times or more. V usage is TRBV7-3 and J usage is TRBJ2-3; TRBD2 matches at 10 bases. Trimming at V came to 1 base and at J to 4 bases, leaving 14 bases not matched to a gene. The CDR3 is 19 amino acids. CDR1 SGHTA and CDR2 FQGTGA come from the germline V gene. The CDR3 nucleotides read TGTGCCAGCAGCTTAAACCCCTACCAGAGCGGGGGGGGGTCAGATACGCAGTATTTT. Its protein product is CASSLNPYQSGGGSDTQYF. The full variable domain, rest sourced from reference TRBV7-3 and TRBJ2-3, is GAGVSQTPSNKVTEKGKYVELRCDPISGHTALYWYRQSLGQGPEFLIYFQGTGAADDSGLPNDRFFAVRPEGSVSTLKIQRTERGDSAVYLCASSLNPYQSGGGSDTQYFGPGTRLTVL.

Many counts were recorded for this clonotype. This rearrangement joins TRBV27 to TRBJ2-1; 8 nucleotides line up with TRBD2. Trimming cost V 10 bases and J 2 bases; bases outside gene matches: 13. This CDR3 has 16 residues. Germline V gene lookup returns CDR1 MNHEY and CDR2 SMNVEV (reference sequence). The chain's CDR3 is CATSPGSAGAYNEQFF. The CDR3 DNA is TGTGCCACCAGCCCGGGTTCAGCGGGGGCCTACAATGAGCAGTTCTTC.

In this sample, this clonotype turned up a few times. V usage is TRBV3-1 and J usage is TRBJ1-1; 7 nucleotides line up with TRBD1. This CDR3 contains 15 residues. Germline CDR1 is LGHDT and CDR2 is YNNKEL (reference sequence). The V and J ends lost 3 bases and 5 bases, in that order; junction bases with no gene match: 9. DNA for the CDR3: TGTGCCAGCAGCCACGGACAGGATATGGGGACTGAAGCTTTCTTT. It codes for CASSHGQDMGTEAFF.

This clonotype was detected many times. The chain is built from TRBV7-9 and TRBJ2-7; D is unclear. The ends were cut back, 5 bases at V and 5 bases at J, with 13 bases in the middle. Germline loops: CDR1 SEHNR, CDR2 FQNEAQ (reference sequence). This CDR3 contains 13 residues. The CDR3 region is CASSPAELNEQYF. The CDR3 DNA is TGTGCCAGCAGCCCTGCCGAGCTAAACGAGCAGTACTTC.

This clonotype has ten or more counts. The chain carries TRBV12-3 or TRBV12-4 and TRBJ1-2, with D possibly being TRBD1 (6 bases). The CDR3 length is 14 residues. V was trimmed by 4 bases and J by 1 base, leaving 10 bases between them. The CDR3 DNA follows: TGTGCCAGCAGTTCCACAGGGATTAACTATGGCTACACCTTC. Protein sequence: CASSSTGINYGYTF.

This clonotype was observed many times. This chain uses TRBV10-3 with TRBJ1-5, with 9 bases aligning to TRBD1. The V segment lost 4 bases and the J segment 2 bases; nucleotides outside the gene matches: 6. This CDR3 is 16 amino acids long. Germline lookup yields CDR1 ENHRY and CDR2 SYGVKD. This chain's CDR3 is CAISGDRATGNQPQHF. Here the CDR3 DNA reads TGTGCCATCAGTGGGGACAGGGCCACGGGCAATCAGCCCCAGCATTTT.

This clonotype occurred many times. The V gene is TRBV6-1, the J gene TRBJ1-3; unclear D gene. V dropped 0 bases and J dropped 4 bases, with 10 bases sitting between them. Germline V gives CDR1 MNHNS, CDR2 SASEGT. This CDR3 spans 15 amino acids. In DNA, the CDR3 is TGTGCCAGCAGTGAAGCGGTCGACCACGGAAACACCATATATTTT. Amino acids: CASSEAVDHGNTIYF.

In this sample, this clonotype turned up many times. The chain links TRBV12-3 or TRBV12-4 to TRBJ2-3, with TRBD2 matching 7 bases. The V segment lost 5 bases and the J segment 0 bases; nucleotides outside the gene matches: 14. This CDR3 region has 18 residues. Written as DNA, the CDR3 is TGTGCCAGCAGTCCCTCCAGCCGGGGGGTAACTAGCACAGATACGCAGTATTTT. Translation: CASSPSSRGVTSTDTQYF.

This clonotype has a handful of counts. The chain is built from TRBV6-5 and TRBJ1-4, with D possibly TRBD1 on 6 matching bases. The V end was cut by 0 bases, the J end by 8 bases, with 10 bases between. CDR1 is MNHEY and CDR2 is SVGAGI in the germline V gene. The CDR3 consists of 14 residues. The CDR3 DNA reads as TGTGCCAGCAGTTACTCGACAGGCGAAGAAAAACTGTTTTTT. This gives the protein CASSYSTGEEKLFF.

This clonotype was seen ten or more times. The chain has TRBV20-1 and TRBJ1-1, with D possibly TRBD1 on 6 matching bases. The V gene's germline CDR1 is DFQATT and CDR2 SNEGSKA (reference sequence). There are 19 residues in the CDR3. Trimming removed 0 bases at V and 3 bases at J, with 26 bases between. CDR3 protein: CSARDRELPQGRVYTEAFF. The CDR3 DNA sequence: TGCAGTGCTAGAGATCGAGAGCTCCCCCAGGGGCGAGTATACACTGAAGCTTTCTTT.